This entry describes one TCR beta chain. Antigen: not known. The data stem from a study of blood T cells in healthy people across ages. Sample-barcoded 5' priming and a J-beta primer mix drove a second PCR of roughly 6 to 12 cycles. TCRdb redid the calling of the 5' RACE reads with MiXCR, one entry per CDR3 protein. This table has 730,000 or so distinct CDR3 sequences, more than 40% appearing once. J lost 5 bases, V lost 3 bases, and 7 bases had no gene match. In germline, CDR1 is KGHDR, CDR2 SFDVKD. This CDR3 comprises 15 residues. Notes on the study in general: From one million sequenced T cells, diversity estimates were lower bounds.

The receptor's source is a woman between 55 and 75 years old in good health. The rearrangement joins TRBV24-1 to TRBJ2-5; 8 positions match TRBD1. The sequencing input was blood. This CDR3 is CATSDPGQVGETQYF. In DNA, the CDR3 is TGTGCCACCAGTGATCCGGGACAGGTAGGGGAGACCCAGTACTTC.